These 24 T cell receptor beta chains share one sample of origin, sequenced in a study of T cell responses to AZD1222 COVID-19 vaccine. Using immunoSEQ multiplex PCR, the repertoire was profiled, and TCRdb retains in-frame clones only, with some absent. The table lists 100,000 or so clones, 70% to 90% of them singletons. The specimen was peripheral blood, collected on day 0 of AZD1222 vaccination. The receptors originated from an adult in good health.

This clone has more than one count but fewer than ten. The chain links TRBV2 to TRBJ1-2; 8 nucleotides line up with TRBD1. Trimming at V came to 2 bases and at J to 7 bases, leaving 12 bases not matched to a gene. Germline V gene lookup returns CDR1 SNHLY and CDR2 FYNNEI. The CDR3 covers 16 residues. The CDR3 DNA follows: TGTGCCAGCAGTGAACTCCCTGGACAGGGCCCTGGTGGCTACACCTTC. Protein sequence: CASSELPGQGPGGYTF.

V is TRBV5-1 and J is TRBJ2-7; D unclear. The CDR3 is 14 residues long. Trimming removed 0 bases from V and 2 bases from J, with 9 bases in between. CDR1 is SGHRS and CDR2 is YFSETQ in the germline V gene. The CDR3 DNA follows: TGCGCCAGCAGCTTGGGGCAGGCAGCCTACGAGCAGTACTTC. Its translation is CASSLGQAAYEQYF.

This clone has only a few counts. The CDR3 DNA reads as TGTGCCAGCAGCCAAGTAGGGGCACTGAACCTCTACGAGCAGTACTTC. Its translation: CASSQVGALNLYEQYF. The J gene is TRBJ2-7, the V gene TRBV14, with D possibly matching TRBD1 (5 bases). This CDR3 has 16 amino acids. The ends were cut back, 1 base at V and 3 bases at J, with 16 bases in the middle. CDR1 is SGHDN, CDR2 FVKESK, per germline.

The CDR3 coding sequence is TGTGCCAGCAGCCCGCGGCTAGCGGGAGGAGTCGGTGAGCAGTTCTTC. Its protein is CASSPRLAGGVGEQFF. The J gene is TRBJ2-1, the V gene TRBV7-2; 11 nucleotides match TRBD2. V gave up 5 bases and J gave up 9 bases; unmatched junction bases: 12. The CDR3 totals 16 residues. The germline V gene encodes CDR1 SGHTA and CDR2 FQGNSA. Combining the CDR3 with reference TRBV7-2 and TRBJ2-1 gives the whole variable domain GAGVSQSPSNKVTEKGKDVELRCDPISGHTALYWYRQSLGQGLEFLIYFQGNSAPDKSGLPSDRFSAERTGGSVSTLTIQRTQQEDSAVYLCASSPRLAGGVGEQFFGPGTRLTVL.

The DNA for the CDR3 is TGTGCCAGCAGTTTTGGGACGGTGAACACTGAAGCTTTCTTT. Translated: CASSFGTVNTEAFF. V is TRBV27 and J is TRBJ1-1, with D possibly being TRBD1 (5 bases). The germline V gene encodes CDR1 MNHEY and CDR2 SMNVEV (reference sequence). Trimming removed 3 bases at V and 0 bases at J, with 8 bases between. This CDR3 comprises 14 residues.

The gene calls are TRBV19 and TRBJ1-5; 9 bases line up with TRBD1. This CDR3 spans 13 amino acids. The V gene's germline CDR1 is LNHDA and CDR2 SQIVND (reference sequence). The J segment lost 5 bases and the V segment lost 10 bases, leaving 6 bases of the junction unmatched. CDR3 sequence (DNA): TGTGCCACCAGGGACAGGGACCATCAGCCCCAGCATTTT. Its translation is CATRDRDHQPQHF.

The rearrangement links TRBV7-6 to TRBJ2-1, with 13 bases lining up with TRBD2. Germline CDR1 and CDR2: SGHVS and FNYEAQ. Unmatched junction bases numbered 2, after V lost 1 base and J lost 5 bases. The length of the CDR3 is 16 residues. The CDR3 here is CASSLGTSGSNNEQFF. As DNA, the CDR3 is TGTGCCAGCAGCTTAGGGACTAGCGGGAGCAACAATGAGCAGTTCTTC.

The chain is built from TRBV19 and TRBJ1-1; maybe TRBD1 (5 bases). V shed 6 bases and J shed 4 bases, with 6 bases lying between them. This CDR3 contains 11 residues. CDR1 is LNHDA and CDR2 is SQIVND in the germline V gene (reference sequence). The CDR3 here is CASRRGTEAFF. CDR3 sequence (DNA): TGTGCCAGTAGAAGGGGCACTGAAGCTTTCTTT.

Concerning this clone: The sample holds other DNA sequences that translate to the same CDR3. This sequence joins TRBV18 and TRBJ2-2; D ambiguous. Germline assignment: CDR1 KGHSH and CDR2 LQKENI. The CDR3 sequence is 13 residues long. Trimming cost V 3 bases and J 0 bases, with 2 bases left between them. The CDR3 nucleotides read TGTGCCAGCTCACCTCCGAACACCGGGGAGCTGTTTTTT. Encoded protein: CASSPPNTGELFF.

The chain couples TRBV24-1 to TRBJ2-5; the D gene is possibly TRBD2 (7 bases). Germline V gene sequence: CDR1 KGHDR, CDR2 SFDVKD. The V gene lost 5 bases and the J gene lost 3 bases, with 15 bases spanning the gap. The CDR3 length is 15 residues. CDR3 bases: TGTGCCACCAGTGCCCTAGGGGGGGGTGAAGAGACCCAGTACTTC. Protein: CATSALGGGEETQYF.

The V call is TRBV27, the J call TRBJ1-1, with 7 positions matching TRBD1. The V and J ends lost 8 bases and 4 bases, in that order; junction bases with no gene match: 16. The CDR3 length is 16 residues. In germline, CDR1 is MNHEY, CDR2 SMNVEV (reference sequence). CDR3 nucleotide sequence: TGTGCCAGCTTGACTACCCGGGACAGATCTTCCACTGAAGCTTTCTTT. Its translation: CASLTTRDRSSTEAFF.

The rearrangement joins TRBV11-3 to TRBJ1-1, with D unresolved. This CDR3 has 11 residues. Trimming cost V 2 bases and J 2 bases, with 0 bases left between them. The germline gives CDR1 SGHNT, CDR2 YENEEA. The CDR3, as DNA: TGTGCCAGCAGCTTAAACACTGAAGCTTTCTTT. Encoded protein: CASSLNTEAFF. The variable domain in full, completed from reference TRBV11-3 and TRBJ1-1, reads EAGVVQSPRYKIIEKKQPVAFWCNPISGHNTLYWYLQNLGQGPELLIRYENEEAVDDSQLPKDRFSAERLKGVDSTLKIQPAELGDSAVYLCASSLNTEAFFGQGTRLTVV.

The rearrangement uses TRBV7-9 and TRBJ2-1; D gene ambiguous. V was trimmed by 2 bases and J by 6 bases, leaving 5 bases between them. The CDR3 runs to 12 residues. Germline CDR1 SEHNR, CDR2 FQNEAQ (reference sequence). The CDR3 region is CASSLILNEQFF. The CDR3, as DNA: TGTGCCAGCAGCTTAATACTCAATGAGCAGTTCTTC.

The V call is TRBV4-1, the J call TRBJ2-7, with D maybe TRBD1 (6 bases). Germline values: CDR1 MGHRA, CDR2 YSYEKL. The V end lost 5 bases, the J end lost 6 bases, and 23 bases lay between the germline ends. The CDR3 spans 16 residues. The CDR3 DNA reads as TGCGCCAGCAGCATGCCGGGACAAATTGGGTTTTGCGAGCAGTACTTC. Protein sequence: CASSMPGQIGFCEQYF.

The gene calls are TRBV6-6 and TRBJ1-1; D is ambiguous. This CDR3 region has 13 residues. Between the trimmed V and J ends, which lost 8 bases and 0 bases, there was a span of 10 bases. Germline CDR1 reads MNHNY; CDR2 reads SVGAGI (reference sequence). CDR3 sequence: CASGDNMNTEAFF. The CDR3 nucleotides are TGTGCCAGCGGAGACAACATGAACACTGAAGCTTTCTTT.

V and J are TRBV29-1 and TRBJ2-5; 11 bases are shared with TRBD2. With 8 bases clipped from V and 2 bases from J, the junction kept 4 bases outside the gene matches. CDR3 size: 13 residues. Germline CDR1 SQVTM, CDR2 ANQGSEA. For the CDR3, the DNA is TGCAGCTCGGGACTAGCGGCACAAGAGACCCAGTACTTC. Amino acid sequence: CSSGLAAQETQYF.

This chain connects TRBV11-3 to TRBJ1-5; D not certain. This CDR3 has 13 amino acids. CDR1 is SGHNT and CDR2 is YENEEA in the germline V gene. Trimming removed 1 base at V and 6 bases at J, with 7 bases between. CDR3 in amino acids: CASSLGDGQPQHF. For the CDR3, the DNA is TGTGCCAGCAGCTTAGGAGATGGTCAGCCCCAGCATTTT.

The chain couples TRBV29-1 to TRBJ1-2; 9 bases are shared with TRBD1. Looked up from germline, CDR1 is SQVTM and CDR2 is ANQGSEA. The CDR3 is made up of 13 amino acids. Trimming cost V 6 bases and J 2 bases; bases outside gene matches: 4. CDR3 in amino acids: CSVTGTGNYGYTF. In DNA form, the CDR3 reads TGCAGCGTGACCGGGACAGGGAACTATGGCTACACCTTC.

This chain joins TRBV11-3 and TRBJ2-6; 7 nucleotides agree with TRBD1. The CDR3 has 17 amino acids. The germline CDR1 and CDR2 sequences are SGHNT and YENEEA. V lost 5 bases to trimming and J lost 0 bases; unmatched junction nucleotides: 7. The CDR3 coding sequence is TGTGCCAGCAGCCTAGGGGGACAGAGCTCTGGGGCCAACGTCCTGACTTTC. Its protein is CASSLGGQSSGANVLTF.

Only one count was recorded for this clone. The V call is TRBV19, the J call TRBJ2-2; 9 bases are shared with TRBD1. The length of the CDR3 is 19 residues. V lost 3 bases to trimming and J lost 3 bases; unmatched junction nucleotides: 14. The germline V gene has CDR1 LNHDA and CDR2 SQIVND (reference sequence). CDR3 protein: CASSMVLIVGTGYTGELFF. The CDR3 DNA follows: TGTGCCAGTAGTATGGTATTAATTGTGGGGACAGGGTACACCGGGGAGCTGTTTTTT.

This chain connects TRBV5-6 to TRBJ1-1; D is undetermined. The CDR3 consists of 12 residues. CDR1 and CDR2 from the germline V gene are SGHDT and YYEEEE. With 4 bases removed from V and 11 bases from J, the gap between germline ends came to 15 bases. CDR3 loop: CASSGEMGAAFF. In DNA form, the CDR3 reads TGTGCCAGCAGCGGGGAAATGGGCGCGGCTTTCTTT.

The chain carries TRBV7-2 and TRBJ1-6; D is undetermined. Per germline, CDR1 SGHTA and CDR2 FQGNSA. The germline V and J ends were trimmed by 1 base and 1 base, with 5 bases remaining between them. CDR3 length equals 15 residues. CDR3 amino acids: CASSLVGSYNSPLHF. Here the CDR3 DNA reads TGTGCCAGCAGCTTAGTTGGTTCCTATAATTCACCCCTCCACTTT.

V gene TRBV10-3 combines with J gene TRBJ1-1; D unresolved. The V gene's germline CDR1 is ENHRY and CDR2 SYGVKD. The CDR3 length is 14 residues. Trimming stripped 0 bases from V and 1 base from J, with 6 bases between. The CDR3 here is CAISESHKNTEAFF. CDR3 sequence (DNA): TGTGCCATCAGTGAGTCGCACAAGAACACTGAAGCTTTCTTT.

This clone was counted once. V usage is TRBV5-5 and J usage is TRBJ1-3; D might be TRBD1 (6 bases). Germline V gene lookup returns CDR1 SGHKS and CDR2 YYEKEE (reference sequence). Trimming removed 4 bases from V and 3 bases from J, with 14 bases in between. The CDR3 runs to 15 residues. The CDR3 sequence: CASSPRGADGNTIYF. The DNA for the CDR3 is TGTGCCAGCAGCCCTCGGGGGGCGGATGGAAACACCATATATTTT.